The following is a T cell receptor beta chain sequence with its context. Its antigen is undetermined. CD45RO negativity and positive selection for CCR7 defined naive CD8 cells, a population that excluded terminally differentiated effector memory CD45RA+ cells. HIV-negative, healthy adults without recent acute infections or vaccinations were the donors. These data belong to a study of shared clonotypes between healthy human individuals. Study results and limitations: Blood alone was sampled, and tissue repertoires likely differ.

Under the authors' procedure: Filtering was not the same, since immunoSEQ gave junction-only sequences without quality scores. TCRdb's copy holds only in-frame clones and misses some; the assay was immunoSEQ multiplex PCR. Clone size and V and J calls were adopted from that table, with D and trimming inferred from the DNA. The sample shows hundreds of thousands of clones, nearly 95% of them seen only once. CDR1 and CDR2 (germline): SGDLS, YYNGEE. V shed 1 base, J shed 2 bases, and the junction held 3 bases outside the gene matches. The CDR3 sequence is 15 residues long. The sequenced sample was naive CD8+ T cells sorted from blood. The clonotype originates from a man aged 30-40 years in good health. The rearrangement joins TRBV9 to TRBJ2-1; 7 bases match TRBD1. The CDR3 spells CASSVYQGAYNEQFF. CDR3 nucleotide sequence: TGTGCCAGCAGCGTATATCAGGGGGCCTACAATGAGCAGTTCTTC.